The 27 T cell receptor beta chains below come from one sample, sequenced in a study of T cells in Graves' hyperthyroidism and ophthalmopathy. Amplified TCR beta CDR3 regions came from RNA transcripts. The HTBI primer set served for first-round RT-PCR of the TCR CDR3. One entry per CDR3 protein results from TCRdb running MiXCR on the multiplex PCR reads. The table shows some 580,000 distinct CDR3 sequences, with about a sixth occurring only once. Sample: blood. These receptors were obtained from a woman between 35 and 50 years old with Graves' ophthalmopathy.

There are a few counts of this clonotype. The CDR3 region is CASSQVWQGGDEQFF. The CDR3 region has the DNA TGTGCCAGCAGCCAAGTGTGGCAGGGTGGCGATGAGCAGTTCTTC. The chain employs TRBV11-2 and TRBJ2-1; D is perhaps TRBD1 (5 bases). The CDR3 consists of 15 residues. The germline V and J ends were trimmed by 5 bases and 8 bases, with 19 bases remaining between them. Germline V gene lookup returns CDR1 SGHAT and CDR2 FQNNGV.

The chain carries TRBV19 and TRBJ1-4; the match to TRBD1 covers 7 bases. The V gene end was trimmed by 3 bases and the J gene end by 1 base; junction bases not matched to a gene: 8. Germline CDR1 and CDR2: LNHDA and SQIVND (reference sequence). CDR3 size: 17 residues. The CDR3 nucleotides are TGTGCCAGTAGTATGGGAAGGGGGCGCAGAACTAATGAAAAACTGTTTTTT. Its protein product is CASSMGRGRRTNEKLFF.

This clonotype was picked up a small number of times. V and J are TRBV20-1 and TRBJ1-5; the D gene is possibly TRBD1 (6 bases). The CDR3 sequence is 14 residues long. The V and J ends lost 5 bases and 4 bases respectively, with 15 bases between them. Per germline, CDR1 DFQATT and CDR2 SNEGSKA (reference sequence). CDR3 residues: CSAWGQGRNQPQHF. CDR3 DNA sequence: TGCAGTGCTTGGGGGCAGGGGAGGAATCAGCCCCAGCATTTT.

This clonotype was seen only a few times. The chain is built from TRBV5-1 and TRBJ2-1; no clear D. The CDR3 loop spans 16 amino acids. V lost 3 bases to trimming and J lost 0 bases, with 13 bases between them. The germline V gene has CDR1 SGHRS and CDR2 YFSETQ. CDR3: CASSSGRRSSYNEQFF. For the CDR3, the DNA is TGCGCCAGCAGCTCTGGACGGCGGAGCTCCTACAATGAGCAGTTCTTC.

Worth noting for this clonotype: This may arise from a read error, as a much more abundant clone is one base away. The chain links TRBV7-3 to TRBJ2-7; 9 nucleotides line up with TRBD2. CDR3 length equals 15 residues. Germline CDR1 is SGHTA and CDR2 is FQGTGA. CDR3 sequence reads: CASSLYSGSSNEQYF. As DNA, the CDR3 is TGTGCCAGCAGCTTATATAGCGGGAGCTCCAACGAGCAGTACTTC. Combining the CDR3 with reference TRBV7-3 and TRBJ2-7 gives the whole variable domain GAGVSQTPSNKVTEKGKYVELRCDPISGHTALYWYRQSLGQGPEFLIYFQGTGAADDSGLPNDRFFAVRPEGSVSTLKIQRTERGDSAVYLCASSLYSGSSNEQYFGPGTRLTVT.

The chain has TRBV12-5 and TRBJ2-5; weak D call: TRBD2 (6 bases). The CDR3 covers 14 residues. The ends were cut back, 4 bases at V and 7 bases at J, with 16 bases in the middle. Germline CDR1 reads LGHNT; CDR2 reads FRNRAP. The CDR3 coding sequence is TGTGCTAGTGGTTCAGATGGGCGGCGGGGGACCCAGTACTTC. It translates to CASGSDGRRGTQYF.

This clonotype was detected only a few times. The V gene is TRBV12-3 or TRBV12-4, the J gene TRBJ2-7; the match to TRBD2 covers 8 bases. V lost 5 bases and J lost 3; bases outside the gene matches: 6. The CDR3 has 14 amino acids. This CDR3 reads CASSVVLAGYEQYF. In DNA form, the CDR3 reads TGTGCCAGCAGTGTGGTGCTAGCGGGCTACGAGCAGTACTTC.

This clonotype was found many times. The gene calls are TRBV30 and TRBJ1-1; tentative D call: TRBD1 (6 bases). CDR3 length: 12 amino acids. Trimming took off 5 bases at V and 1 base at J, with 8 bases between the two ends. Germline CDR1 is GTSNPN and CDR2 is SVGIG (reference sequence). The DNA of the CDR3 is TGTGCCTGGCGAGGGGGGAACACTGAAGCTTTCTTT. Amino acid sequence: CAWRGGNTEAFF.

This clonotype was seen ten or more times. CDR3 in DNA: TGTGCCAGCAGAATGCGGGTAGCGGTTACGAGCTCCTACAATGAGCAGTTCTTC. Encoded protein: CASRMRVAVTSSYNEQFF. The rearrangement uses TRBV2 and TRBJ2-1; maybe TRBD2 (6 bases). Looked up from germline, CDR1 is SNHLY and CDR2 is FYNNEI. The V end was cut by 6 bases, the J end by 0 bases, with 21 bases between. The CDR3 consists of 18 residues.

At least ten counts were recorded for this clonotype. J is TRBJ1-2 and V is TRBV28, with 8 bases fitting TRBD1. The CDR3 length is 14 residues. Germline assignment: CDR1 MDHEN and CDR2 SYDVKM. V lost 3 bases and J lost 7; bases outside the gene matches: 7. CDR3 coding DNA: TGTGCCAGCAGTTTGGGGCAGGGGGCACCTGGCTACACCTTC. Translating it yields CASSLGQGAPGYTF.

This rearrangement joins TRBV7-9 to TRBJ2-1; 7 positions match TRBD2. CDR3 size: 10 residues. Germline CDR1 reads SEHNR; CDR2 reads FQNEAQ (reference sequence). The V segment lost 8 bases and the J segment 9 bases; nucleotides outside the gene matches: 1. CDR3 in DNA: TGTGCCAGCGGCGGGGGTGAGCAGTTCTTC. It codes for CASGGGEQFF.

Of note for this clonotype: One junction end does not reproduce the germline sequence, and a read error may be involved. The chain uses TRBV2 and TRBJ1-4; 7 positions match TRBD1. Germline V gene data show CDR1 as SNHLY and CDR2 as FYNNEI. The CDR3 is 14 amino acids. The CDR3 protein is CASNRDRLNERLFF. The CDR3 DNA reads TGTGCCAGCAACCGGGACAGATTAAATGAAAGACTGTTTTTT.

This sequence joins TRBV7-6 and TRBJ2-5; D is perhaps TRBD2 (6 bases). V was cut by 4 bases and J by 7 bases, with 16 bases left in between. CDR3 length: 14 residues. In germline, CDR1 is SGHVS, CDR2 FNYEAQ. The CDR3 loop is CASSSGTALGTQYF. CDR3 DNA: TGTGCCAGCAGCTCCGGGACTGCCTTAGGGACCCAGTACTTC.

This clonotype has ten or more counts. This chain joins TRBV28 and TRBJ1-1; D is uncertain. CDR1 and CDR2 (germline): MDHEN, SYDVKM. This CDR3 has 14 residues. V shed 5 bases and J shed 1 base, with 11 bases lying between them. In nucleotides, the CDR3 is TGTGCCAGCAGTGTCGCACACACGAACACTGAAGCTTTCTTT. Translating it yields CASSVAHTNTEAFF.

J is TRBJ2-1 and V is TRBV24-1; 10 nucleotides agree with TRBD1. With 7 bases clipped from V and 8 bases from J, the junction kept 4 bases outside the gene matches. CDR1 and CDR2 from the germline V gene are KGHDR and SFDVKD. The CDR3 consists of 13 residues. The chain's CDR3 is CATRETGGDEQFF. The CDR3 DNA follows: TGTGCCACCAGGGAGACAGGGGGCGATGAGCAGTTCTTC.

This clonotype showed up many times. The chain recombines TRBV11-2 with TRBJ1-1; D not resolved. The V end was cut by 1 base, the J end by 6 bases, with 6 bases between. Germline assignment: CDR1 SGHAT and CDR2 FQNNGV. The CDR3 totals 12 residues. The CDR3 DNA sequence: TGTGCCAGCAGCTTAGTTGGACCTGAAGCTTTCTTT. Protein sequence: CASSLVGPEAFF.

This chain connects TRBV2 to TRBJ2-5; 10 nucleotides match TRBD2. The CDR3 totals 14 residues. CDR1 is SNHLY, CDR2 FYNNEI, per germline. V shed 7 bases, J shed 4 bases, and the junction held 6 bases outside the gene matches. CDR3 amino acids: CASIPSGRVETQYF. The CDR3 coding sequence is TGTGCCAGCATCCCTAGCGGGAGAGTAGAGACCCAGTACTTC.

The rearrangement joins TRBV12-3 or TRBV12-4 to TRBJ1-4; D uncertain. Trimming took off 8 bases at V and 5 bases at J, with 12 bases between the two ends. This CDR3 is built from 13 residues. The CDR3: CASGRILNEKLFF. CDR3 coding DNA: TGTGCCAGCGGACGGATTTTAAATGAAAAACTGTTTTTT.

This clonotype occurred a few times. The V and J genes are TRBV7-9 and TRBJ2-7, with unresolved D. V was trimmed by 2 bases and J by 1 base, leaving 9 bases between them. CDR3 length: 14 amino acids. CDR1 is SEHNR and CDR2 is FQNEAQ in the germline V gene (reference sequence). CDR3 amino acids: CASSLMAGSYEQYF. The CDR3 coding sequence is TGTGCCAGCAGCTTAATGGCCGGTTCCTACGAGCAGTACTTC.

The rearrangement uses TRBV5-1 and TRBJ2-6; no reliable D call. The CDR3 extends over 17 amino acids. Trimming left V 4 bases short and J 1 base short, with 15 bases between. Per germline, CDR1 SGHRS and CDR2 YFSETQ. The CDR3 reads CASSPNLGRSGANVLTF. The CDR3 region has the DNA TGCGCCAGCAGCCCTAACCTCGGGCGATCTGGGGCCAACGTCCTGACTTTC.

This clonotype occurred many times. V is TRBV15 and J is TRBJ1-2; D not resolved. The germline CDR1 and CDR2 sequences are LNHNV and YYDKDF (reference sequence). This CDR3 is built from 16 residues. V was clipped by 6 bases and J by 6 bases, with 23 bases between them. CDR3 amino acids: CATSFDGRQSLDGYTF. Here the CDR3 DNA reads TGTGCCACCAGTTTTGACGGGCGGCAAAGTCTCGATGGCTACACCTTC.

This clonotype was seen ten or more times. The rearrangement uses TRBV30 and TRBJ2-2; D unclear. V gave up 3 bases and J gave up 3 bases, with 11 bases separating them. This CDR3 has 14 amino acids. Germline V gives CDR1 GTSNPN, CDR2 SVGIG (reference sequence). CDR3 sequence (DNA): TGTGCCTGGAGCAACATACTCTACACCGGGGAGCTGTTTTTT. Its protein is CAWSNILYTGELFF.

Comment on this clonotype: This may be a read error, as it is one base from a much larger clone. This sequence joins TRBV7-2 and TRBJ2-5; 7 nucleotides align to TRBD2. The germline V gene has CDR1 SGHTA and CDR2 FQGNSA. J gave up 7 bases and V 3 bases, and 2 bases lay outside the gene matches. The CDR3 has 12 amino acids. The CDR3 nucleotides read TGTGCCAGCAGCTTTGGGGAGGGGACCCAGTACTTC. Encoded protein: CASSFGEGTQYF.

This clonotype was observed many times. V is TRBV28 and J is TRBJ2-7, with D perhaps TRBD1 or TRBD2 (5 bases each). Between the trimmed V and J ends, which lost 4 bases and 5 bases, there was a span of 12 bases. CDR1 and CDR2 from the germline V gene are MDHEN and SYDVKM. The length of the CDR3 is 13 residues. CDR3 in amino acids: CASSSRGRDEQYF. As DNA, the CDR3 is TGTGCCAGCAGTTCCCGGGGACGCGACGAGCAGTACTTC.

This chain uses TRBV20-1 with TRBJ2-3; the match to TRBD2 covers 14 bases. Germline V gene sequence: CDR1 DFQATT, CDR2 SNEGSKA (reference sequence). CDR3 length equals 16 residues. The V gene end was trimmed by 5 bases and the J gene end by 0 bases; junction bases not matched to a gene: 4. CDR3 region: CSAAGLAGASTDTQYF. CDR3 nucleotide sequence: TGCAGTGCTGCGGGACTAGCGGGAGCGAGCACAGATACGCAGTATTTT.

The V gene is TRBV25-1, the J gene TRBJ1-1; no clear D gene. Germline V gives CDR1 MGHDK, CDR2 SYGVNS. Trimming shortened V by 9 bases and J by 6 bases, and 23 bases separated the two germline ends. The CDR3 has 15 amino acids. The CDR3 loop reads CASVESRVGRPEAFF. The CDR3 DNA reads TGTGCCAGTGTAGAAAGTAGGGTGGGGAGGCCTGAAGCTTTCTTT. The variable domain in full, with the rest retrieved from reference TRBV25-1 and TRBJ1-1, is EADIYQTPRYLVIGTGKKITLECSQTMGHDKMYWYQQDPGMELHLIHYSYGVNSTEKGDLSSESTVSRIRTEHFPLTLESARPSHTSQYLCASVESRVGRPEAFFGQGTRLTVV.

The chain carries TRBV18 and TRBJ2-4; maybe TRBD1 (6 bases). Trimming took 6 bases from V and 11 from J, leaving 23 bases between them. Germline loops: CDR1 KGHSH, CDR2 LQKENI. The length of the CDR3 is 15 residues. CDR3 sequence reads: CASSNQSGQMGVQYF. CDR3 sequence (DNA): TGTGCCAGCTCGAACCAGAGCGGACAGATGGGGGTTCAGTACTTC.